This T cell receptor beta chain stems from a study of T cells in pancreatic ductal adenocarcinoma. Generated by immunoSEQ multiplex PCR, the TCRdb table keeps only in-frame clones and is missing some. The sample contains 12,000 or so clones, 86% of which appear only once. Surgery without prior neoadjuvant therapy was the treatment of the selected pancreatic ductal adenocarcinoma patients. The CDR3 has 16 amino acids. Germline V gives CDR1 SGHRS, CDR2 YFSETQ. V gave up 3 bases and J gave up 0 bases, with 15 bases separating them. Sequences were obtained from PBMCs. The receptor was isolated from a human donor with pancreatic ductal adenocarcinoma. The J gene is TRBJ1-1, the V gene TRBV5-1; D not certain. The CDR3 sequence: CASSSRRTAVNTEAFF. CDR3 sequence (DNA): TGCGCCAGCAGCTCCCGGAGGACCGCCGTGAACACTGAAGCTTTCTTT.